A single sample gave rise to the 6 T cell receptor beta chains below, sequenced in a study of blood T cell repertoires in COVID-19. Produced via immunoSEQ multiplex PCR; TCRdb's table is partial and in-frame only. The data show 200,000 or so clones, 70% to 90% seen once. The material sequenced was peripheral blood. The receptors originated from a man over 45 who had recovered from COVID-19.

The J gene is TRBJ2-2, the V gene TRBV9; 8 bases agree with TRBD2. The CDR3 has 15 amino acids. The germline V gene encodes CDR1 SGDLS and CDR2 YYNGEE. The V segment lost 2 bases and the J segment 7 bases; nucleotides outside the gene matches: 7. CDR3 region: CASSVQAGDVGELFF. In DNA, the CDR3 is TGTGCCAGCAGCGTCCAAGCGGGAGATGTCGGGGAGCTGTTTTTT.

The J gene is TRBJ2-3, the V gene TRBV28; possibly TRBD2 for D (6 bases). Per the germline V gene, CDR1 is MDHEN and CDR2 is SYDVKM. Between the trimmed V and J ends, which lost 2 bases and 9 bases, there was a span of 9 bases. The CDR3 is 12 residues long. The CDR3 DNA reads as TGTGCCAGCAGTTTAAAGGGGAGGACGCAGTATTTT. It is translated as CASSLKGRTQYF. The whole variable domain, filled in from reference TRBV28 and TRBJ2-3, reads DVKVTQSSRYLVKRTGEKVFLECVQDMDHENMFWYRQDPGLGLRLIYFSYDVKMKEKGDIPEGYSVSREKKERFSLILESASTNQTSMYLCASSLKGRTQYFGPGTRLTVL.

This chain uses TRBV2 with TRBJ2-2; 11 bases align to TRBD2. The CDR3 extends over 15 amino acids. CDR1 and CDR2 from the germline V gene are SNHLY and FYNNEI. Trimming removed 4 bases from V and 4 bases from J; junction bases left unmatched: 2. CDR3 sequence: CASSAGTSGTGELFF. CDR3 DNA sequence: TGTGCCAGCAGTGCCGGGACTAGCGGCACCGGGGAGCTGTTTTTT.

The rearrangement links TRBV19 to TRBJ2-2; TRBD1 matches at 10 bases. Germline assignment: CDR1 LNHDA and CDR2 SQIVND (reference sequence). The CDR3 extends over 15 amino acids. V dropped 6 bases and J dropped 4; count of bases not matched to a gene: 5. The CDR3 DNA follows: TGTGCCAGTAGGGGGTGGACAGGGGGCACCGGGGAGCTGTTTTTT. It codes for CASRGWTGGTGELFF.

The chain has TRBV7-2 and TRBJ2-1; perhaps TRBD2 as D (6 bases). V was shortened by 4 bases and J by 3 bases, with 16 bases between the two germline ends. The CDR3 contains 16 residues. Germline V gene lookup returns CDR1 SGHTA and CDR2 FQGNSA. The CDR3 nucleotides are TGTGCCAGCAGCTCGCTGGGGGAGGCCCTCTACAATGAGCAGTTCTTC. Its protein is CASSSLGEALYNEQFF.

J is TRBJ1-2 and V is TRBV11-2, with 8 bases lining up with TRBD1. Germline CDR1 and CDR2: SGHAT and FQNNGV. V was clipped by 0 bases and J by 0 bases; unmatched bases: 6. This CDR3 spans 17 amino acids. The CDR3 region has the DNA TGTGCCAGCAGCTTAGATGGGAGGACAGGGTCTAACTATGGCTACACCTTC. This codes for CASSLDGRTGSNYGYTF.